Included here is one T cell receptor beta chain sequence, with context. Its specificity is unknown. This entry belongs to a study of T cell responses to AZD1222 COVID-19 vaccine. Overall study results and limits: Breadth and depth of Spike-specific TCRs rose after two AZD1222 doses. Clonal diversity was possibly underestimated; the donors were predominantly white British and more often female. CD4 TCRs associated with vaccination spanned spike, dominating at 160-218 and 743-854.

Pooled together were second doses at about 4 or about 12 weeks. The germline gives CDR1 LNHDA, CDR2 SQIVND (reference sequence). This CDR3 has 16 amino acids. Trimming removed 4 bases from V and 3 bases from J, with 16 bases in between. Assay used: immunoSEQ multiplex PCR; TCRdb lists only in-frame clones, some missing. Here the sample spans 90,000 to 100,000 clones, almost 90% being singletons. The chain recombines TRBV19 with TRBJ1-3; possible D gene TRBD1, 5 bases. The TCR originated in an adult who received the AZD1222 COVID-19 vaccine. The sample in question was peripheral blood, obtained 28 days after the second AZD1222 dose. The CDR3 nucleotides read TGTGCCAGTAGTACGCAAAAGGGGCTGCGTGGAAACACCATATATTTT. This codes for CASSTQKGLRGNTIYF.